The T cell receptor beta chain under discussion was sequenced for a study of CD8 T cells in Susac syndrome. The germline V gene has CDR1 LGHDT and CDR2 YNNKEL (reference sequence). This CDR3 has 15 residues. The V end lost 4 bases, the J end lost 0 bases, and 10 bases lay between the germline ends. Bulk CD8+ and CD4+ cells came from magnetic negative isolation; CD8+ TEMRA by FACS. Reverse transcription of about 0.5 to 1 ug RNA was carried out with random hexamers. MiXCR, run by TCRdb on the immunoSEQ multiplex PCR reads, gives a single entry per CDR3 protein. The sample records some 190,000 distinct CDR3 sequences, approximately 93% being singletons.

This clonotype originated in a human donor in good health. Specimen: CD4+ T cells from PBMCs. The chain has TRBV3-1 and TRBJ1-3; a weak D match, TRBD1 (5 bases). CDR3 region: CASSRDATSGNTIYF. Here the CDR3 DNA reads TGTGCCAGCAGCCGGGACGCCACCTCTGGAAACACCATATATTTT.